This T cell receptor beta chain was recovered during a study of cytomegalovirus exposure and HLA in healthy donors. Study-level findings and limits: When a later analysis was performed, an Asian-associated ancestry cluster reportedly had fewer N-insertions than the approximately 680-donor mean. In vitro, three CMV-associated chains proved specific for CMV antigens. In a later analysis, TCR beta V- and J-gene trimming was associated with a missense DCLRE1C variant.

The V gene lost 7 bases and the J gene lost 7 bases, with 19 bases spanning the gap. The V gene's germline CDR1 is SNHLY and CDR2 FYNNEI. This CDR3 contains 15 residues. Comment on this clone: Antigen specificity is unknown.

The PCR contained 60 Vbeta and 13 Jbeta primers. The data were produced by immunoSEQ multiplex PCR, yet TCRdb's version contains in-frame clones alone and is incomplete. The table includes about 82,000 clones, about two thirds detected once. V gene TRBV2 combines with J gene TRBJ1-4; D perhaps matches TRBD1 (5 bases). The sample was PBMCs. This sequence originates from a man in his fifties or sixties in good health and CMV-seronegative. CDR3 DNA: TGTGCCAGCATCCAGGGTGTGGCGTCGATTGAAAAACTGTTTTTT. It specifies CASIQGVASIEKLFF.